This T cell receptor (beta chain) was observed in a study of blood T cell repertoires in COVID-19. Study at large: Specimens from acute and convalescent COVID-19 originated in the United States, Italy and Spain. PBMCs, B-cell-depleted T cells, or T cells were the source of the cDNA or gDNA that made up the material.

How the authors handled the data: Scientists estimated how many nucleated cells there were by amplifying reference gene primers. Clones were read by immunoSEQ multiplex PCR, and TCRdb kept only the in-frame ones, dropping some. D and trimming were read from the DNA, whereas the V and J calls and clone size are those reported in that table. The data hold roughly 700,000 clones, with more than 80% observed a single time. Germline lookup yields CDR1 LNHDA and CDR2 SQIVND (reference sequence). The V gene lost 3 bases and the J gene lost 4 bases, with 12 bases spanning the gap. The length of the CDR3 is 14 residues.

This receptor was obtained from a young woman with acute or convalescent COVID-19. The sequencing input was peripheral blood. The chain combines TRBV19 with TRBJ1-1, with D tentatively TRBD1 (5 bases). The CDR3 protein is CASSIDGRGTEAFF. As DNA, the CDR3 is TGTGCCAGTAGTATCGACGGTAGGGGCACTGAAGCTTTCTTT.